This T cell receptor (beta chain) stems from a study of monozygotic twins with inflammatory bowel disease. To note about this clonotype: Its antigen is as yet unknown.

Overall study results and limits: Any single strong signal or clonotype tied to IBD lacked support. Twins with IBD were found to have lower TCRbeta diversity (inverse Simpson) than healthy co-twins.

Skipping T cell sorting, the study isolated total RNA directly from whole blood. The CDR3 has 15 residues. Germline V gene sequence: CDR1 SGHRS, CDR2 YFSETQ. Researchers generated cDNA in eight separate reactions per sample. TCRdb reprocessed the 5' RACE reads and stores each CDR3 protein as one record, lacking DNA. Its table records fewer than 350,000 distinct CDR3 sequences. The V and J genes are TRBV5-1 and TRBJ2-3; the D call from TCRdb, TRBD2, cannot be confirmed without DNA. The receptor was derived from a human donor with ulcerative colitis or Crohn's disease, or a healthy co-twin of an affected twin (not recorded which). Sequences were obtained from blood. The CDR3 reads CASSEPSGSADTQYF. Full variable domain (rest looked up from reference TRBV5-1 and TRBJ2-3): KAGVTQTPRYLIKTRGQQVTLSCSPISGHRSVSWYQQTPGQGLQFLFEYFSETQRNKGNFPGRFSGRQFSNSRSEMNVSTLELGDSALYLCASSEPSGSADTQYFGPGTRLTVL.